A selection of T cell receptor beta chains follows, all from one sample in a study of blood T cell repertoires in COVID-19. TCRdb's table, derived via immunoSEQ multiplex PCR, lists solely in-frame clones and lacks some. Here the sample spans about 130,000 clones, about 80% being singletons. Sequenced: peripheral blood. Receptor source: a woman aged 50 to 60 with acute or convalescent COVID-19. Both conserved end residues are trimmed from each CDR3. The order of the fields is J gene, V gene, CDR3 length, CDR3 protein.

>TRBJ1-2|TRBV7-9|14
ASSLQTGAINYGYT
>TRBJ2-3|TRBV9|13
ASSVEGGSEGTQY
>TRBJ2-5|TRBV3-1/TRBV3-2|11
ASSPLERETQY
>TRBJ1-3|TRBV27|17
ASSLQGPLGLGSGNTIY
>TRBJ2-7|TRBV5-1|12
ASSQTGLQYEQY
>TRBJ2-7|TRBV7-6|11
ASSLGQIYEQY
>TRBJ1-2|TRBV5-5|13
ASSLYPTANYGYT
>TRBJ1-3|TRBV19|11
ASSPTLVHTIY
>TRBJ1-2|TRBV9|12
ASSVDGRGYGYT
>TRBJ2-7|TRBV7-6|13
ASSLSGKTSYEQY
>TRBJ2-7|TRBV7-8|16
ASSRGLAGGQNRYEQY
>TRBJ2-3|TRBV7-9|13
ASSTGQEVTDTQY
>TRBJ1-1|TRBV28|13
ASGHRNRGGTEAF
>TRBJ1-6|TRBV10-3|12
AIRRTEYNSPLH
>TRBJ2-5|TRBV5-1|13
ASSFITGSQETQY
>TRBJ2-7|TRBV15|10
ATSRNSYEQY
>TRBJ1-2|TRBV5-1|14
ASSSLDRGANYGYT
>TRBJ2-3|TRBV5-1|13
ASRVVGEWRDTQY
>TRBJ1-2|TRBV25-1|13
ASSERGRTVRGYT
>TRBJ2-2|TRBV28|17
ASSGWTSGRAANTGELF
>TRBJ2-2|TRBV11-3|13
ASSLGGWQTGELF
>TRBJ2-4|TRBV7-9|16
ASSLRLAGPLAKNIQY
>TRBJ2-1|TRBV2|13
ASRADRGTYNEQF
>TRBJ1-4|TRBV5-4|17
ASTPRDRLSEYCNEKLF
>TRBJ1-5|TRBV6-5|13
ASSWGGQVNQPQH
>TRBJ2-2|TRBV12-3/TRBV12-4|11
ASSSLNAGELF
>TRBJ2-3|TRBV6-2/TRBV6-3|12
ASSLGGSTDTQY
>TRBJ2-3|TRBV5-4|11
ASSLVETDTQY
>TRBJ1-5|TRBV2|13
ASSLLGQHNQPQH
>TRBJ1-1|TRBV4-2|10
ASSQPGQEAF
>TRBJ2-2|TRBV9|13
ASSVSGANTGELF
>TRBJ1-2|TRBV5-8|15
ASSLELGTDANYGYT
>TRBJ1-1|TRBV2|13
AGPLPGAANTEAF
>TRBJ1-1|TRBV11-1|13
ASSLAGRENTEAF
>TRBJ2-1|TRBV28|15
ASSPAEAGGALNEQF
>TRBJ1-3|TRBV2|9
ASSLGDTIY
>TRBJ1-5|TRBV19|11
ASRTGYNQPQH
>TRBJ1-6|TRBV6-5|11
ASRTGAGSPLH
>TRBJ1-1|TRBV12-3/TRBV12-4|11
ASSFQGNIEAF
>TRBJ1-2|TRBV5-1|13
ASSLIGTGGGGYT
>TRBJ2-5|TRBV12-2|14
ASRFTGTVYQETQY
>TRBJ2-7|TRBV7-6|12
ASSLRGGSDEQY
>TRBJ2-2|TRBV7-3|12
ASSKQGGTGELF
>TRBJ2-1|TRBV5-4|11
ASSPRGVEKQF
>TRBJ2-5|TRBV30|10
AWATGSETQY
>TRBJ2-6|TRBV2|17
ASSAGLAGGFGGANVLT
>TRBJ1-1|TRBV5-8|11
ASSPNLGTVAF
>TRBJ1-6|TRBV2|11
ASSLQRNSPLH
>TRBJ1-1|TRBV18|13
ASSPPSKRNTEAF
>TRBJ1-2|TRBV27|13
ASSLSFQGFYGYT
>TRBJ2-6|TRBV3-1/TRBV3-2|14
ASSRQGTGGANVLT
>TRBJ2-7|TRBV11-2|11
ASSSTRANEQY